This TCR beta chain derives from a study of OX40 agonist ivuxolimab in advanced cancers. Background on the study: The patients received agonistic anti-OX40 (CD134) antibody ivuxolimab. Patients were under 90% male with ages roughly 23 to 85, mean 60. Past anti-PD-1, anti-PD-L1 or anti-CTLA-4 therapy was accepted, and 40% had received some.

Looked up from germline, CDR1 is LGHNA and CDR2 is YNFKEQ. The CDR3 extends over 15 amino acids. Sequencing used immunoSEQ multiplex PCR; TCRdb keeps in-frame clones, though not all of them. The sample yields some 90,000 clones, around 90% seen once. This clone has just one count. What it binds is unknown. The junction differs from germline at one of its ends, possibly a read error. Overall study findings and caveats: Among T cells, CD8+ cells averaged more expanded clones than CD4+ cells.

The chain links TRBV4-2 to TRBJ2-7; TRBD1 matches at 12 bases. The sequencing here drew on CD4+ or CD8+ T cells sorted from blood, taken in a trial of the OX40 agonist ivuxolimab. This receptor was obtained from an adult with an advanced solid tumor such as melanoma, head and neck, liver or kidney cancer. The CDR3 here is CANSQGTGGLYEQYF. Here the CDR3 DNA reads TGTGCCAACAGCCAAGGGACAGGGGGCTTGTACGAGCAGTACTTC.